The present entry profiles one T cell receptor beta chain with its context. What it binds is not known. This table comes from immunoSEQ multiplex PCR, and its TCRdb copy is limited to in-frame clones, with some not included. The sample has 2.3 million or so clones, roughly 93% seen once. The sample is drawn from a study of shared clonotypes between healthy human individuals. Study-wide results and limits: Non-shared clonotypes had lower generation probabilities than those shared by all four donors. Incompleteness in sorted-subset sequencing, despite large depth, was shown by rarefaction. Naive subsets generally exceeded memory subsets in estimated richness.

J lost 4 bases, V lost 5 bases, and 13 bases had no gene match. CDR3 length equals 17 residues. Germline-derived CDR1 and CDR2 are SGHNT and YENEEA. All donors were Caucasian adults living in Nashville, Tennessee. V and J are TRBV11-3 and TRBJ2-3; 9 bases are shared with TRBD2. The sequencing input was naive CD4+ T cells from PBMCs. Subset given: CD45RA+ positively selected. The sequence was collected from a man between 18 and 35 years old in good health. Some clones in this sample may be carry-over from other donors' samples. CDR3 sequence reads: CASSQGRGSGSADTQYF. CDR3 DNA sequence: TGTGCCAGCAGCCAGGGGCGGGGTAGCGGGAGCGCAGATACGCAGTATTTT.